The present TCR beta chain was sequenced within a study of persistence of HIV-infected CD4 T cells. The wider study: Suppressive ART had lasted a median of roughly eight years.

This was the immunoSEQ version 4 assay in survey mode. Template was genomic DNA at 10 ng/uL, with up to roughly 1 ug used per sample. Sequencing was performed with immunoSEQ multiplex PCR; in TCRdb, only in-frame clones are kept and a portion is missing. This table has tens of thousands of clones, 70% to 80% appearing once. Lysates of CMV-infected fibroblasts at around 10 ug/mL stimulated these cells. Sorted nonresponding memory CD4+ T cells were CD40L-negative, CD69-negative, CD45RO-high. Suppressive ART was started during chronic HIV-1 infection in these adults. CD8-depleted PBMCs were stimulated more than 15 hours with anti-CD28/CD49d costimulation, CD40-blocking antibody and enfuvirtide. This clone was detected a few times. Its target is unknown. Per the germline V gene, CDR1 is SGHDN and CDR2 is FVKESK. Trimming left V 2 bases short and J 4 bases short, with 5 bases between. There are 12 residues in the CDR3.

The V call is TRBV14, the J call TRBJ1-2; the D is unclear. The sequence was collected from an adult man with HIV who was CMV-seropositive. The material was CD4+ T cells sorted from PBMCs after roughly 18-hour stimulation, obtained from a patient who received antiretroviral therapy. In DNA, the CDR3 is TGTGCCAGCAGCCAAACCACCTATGGCTACACCTTC. Its translation: CASSQTTYGYTF. Combining the CDR3 with reference TRBV14 and TRBJ1-2 gives the whole variable domain EAGVTQFPSHSVIEKGQTVTLRCDPISGHDNLYWYRRVMGKEIKFLLHFVKESKQDESGMPNNRFLAERTGGTYSTLKVQPAELEDSGVYFCASSQTTYGYTFGSGTRLTVV.